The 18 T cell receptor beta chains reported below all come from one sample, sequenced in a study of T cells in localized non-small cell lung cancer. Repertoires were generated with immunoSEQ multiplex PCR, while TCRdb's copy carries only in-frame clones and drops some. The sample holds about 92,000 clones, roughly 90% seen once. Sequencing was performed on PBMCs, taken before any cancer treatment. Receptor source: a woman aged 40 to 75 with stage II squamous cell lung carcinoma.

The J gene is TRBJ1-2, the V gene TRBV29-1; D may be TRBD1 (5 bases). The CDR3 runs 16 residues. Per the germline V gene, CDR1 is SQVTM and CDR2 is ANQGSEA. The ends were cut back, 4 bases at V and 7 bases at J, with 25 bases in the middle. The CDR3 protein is CSVGNQKGRHTGGYTF. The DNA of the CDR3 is TGCAGCGTTGGTAACCAAAAGGGGCGTCATACCGGTGGCTACACCTTC. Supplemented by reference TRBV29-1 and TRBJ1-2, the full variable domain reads SAVISQKPSRDICQRGTSLTIQCQVDSQVTMMFWYRQQPGQSLTLIATANQGSEATYESGFVIDKFPISRPNLTFSTLTVSNMSPEDSSIYLCSVGNQKGRHTGGYTFGSGTRLTVV.

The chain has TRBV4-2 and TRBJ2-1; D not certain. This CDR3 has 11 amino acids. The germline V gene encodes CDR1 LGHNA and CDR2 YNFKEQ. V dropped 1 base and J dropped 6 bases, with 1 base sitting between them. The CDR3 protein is CASSQGNEQFF. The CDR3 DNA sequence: TGTGCCAGCAGCCAAGGCAATGAGCAGTTCTTC.

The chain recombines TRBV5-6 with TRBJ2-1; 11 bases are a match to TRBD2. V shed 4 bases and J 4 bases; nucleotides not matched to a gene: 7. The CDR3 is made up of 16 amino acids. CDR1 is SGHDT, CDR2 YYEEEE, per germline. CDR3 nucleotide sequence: TGTGCCAGCAGCGCCCTAGCGGGGGGCCTGTACAATGAGCAGTTCTTC. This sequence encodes CASSALAGGLYNEQFF.

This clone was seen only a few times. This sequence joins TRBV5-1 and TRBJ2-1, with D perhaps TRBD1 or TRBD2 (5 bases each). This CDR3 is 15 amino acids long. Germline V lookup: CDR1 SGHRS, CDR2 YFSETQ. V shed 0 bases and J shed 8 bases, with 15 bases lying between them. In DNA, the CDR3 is TGCGCCAGCAGCTTGGCCGGGGACCCTCCTGATGAGCAGTTCTTC. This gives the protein CASSLAGDPPDEQFF.

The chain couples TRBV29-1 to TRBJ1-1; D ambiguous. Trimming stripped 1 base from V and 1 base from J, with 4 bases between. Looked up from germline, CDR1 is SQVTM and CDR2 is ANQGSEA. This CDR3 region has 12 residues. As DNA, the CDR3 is TGCAGCGTTGAAGGGCCGAACACTGAAGCTTTCTTT. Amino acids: CSVEGPNTEAFF.

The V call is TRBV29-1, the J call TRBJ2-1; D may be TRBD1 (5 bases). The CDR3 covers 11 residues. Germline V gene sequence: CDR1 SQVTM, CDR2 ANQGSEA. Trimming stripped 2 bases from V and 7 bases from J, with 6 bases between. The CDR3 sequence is CSVEKGNEQFF. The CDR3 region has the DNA TGCAGCGTTGAAAAGGGGAATGAGCAGTTCTTC.

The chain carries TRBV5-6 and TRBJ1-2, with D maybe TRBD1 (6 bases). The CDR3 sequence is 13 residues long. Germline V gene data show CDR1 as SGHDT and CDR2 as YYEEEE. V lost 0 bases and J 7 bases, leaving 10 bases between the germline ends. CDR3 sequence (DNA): TGTGCCAGCAGCTTGGCCGGAGGGGGTGGCTACACCTTC. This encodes CASSLAGGGGYTF.

CDR3 region: CASSGDRGMNTEAFF. The CDR3 bases are TGTGCCAGCAGTGGGGACAGGGGGATGAACACTGAAGCTTTCTTT. The J gene is TRBJ1-1, the V gene TRBV6-1; 11 bases map to TRBD1. Germline V CDR1 and CDR2: MNHNS, SASEGT. J lost 0 bases, V lost 4 bases, and 1 base had no gene match. This CDR3 comprises 15 residues.

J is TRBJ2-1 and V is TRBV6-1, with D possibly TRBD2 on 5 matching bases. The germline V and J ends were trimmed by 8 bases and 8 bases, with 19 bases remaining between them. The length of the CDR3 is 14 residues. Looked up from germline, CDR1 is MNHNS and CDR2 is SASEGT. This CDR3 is CASPRGSANDEQFF. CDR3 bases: TGTGCCAGCCCCCGGGGTAGCGCGAATGATGAGCAGTTCTTC.

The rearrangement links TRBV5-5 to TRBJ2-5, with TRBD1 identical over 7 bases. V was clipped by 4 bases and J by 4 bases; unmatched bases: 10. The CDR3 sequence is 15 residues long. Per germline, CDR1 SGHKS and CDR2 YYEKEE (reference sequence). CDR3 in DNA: TGTGCCAGCAGCGAAGGGACAGTCGCTCGAGAGACCCAGTACTTC. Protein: CASSEGTVARETQYF.

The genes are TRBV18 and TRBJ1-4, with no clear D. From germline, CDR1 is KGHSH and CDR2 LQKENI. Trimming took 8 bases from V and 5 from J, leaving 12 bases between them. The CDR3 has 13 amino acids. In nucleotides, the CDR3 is TGTGCCAGCAAAGCGGAACTAAATGAAAAACTGTTTTTT. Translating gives CASKAELNEKLFF. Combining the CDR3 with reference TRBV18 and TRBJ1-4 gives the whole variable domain NAGVMQNPRHLVRRRGQEARLRCSPMKGHSHVYWYRQLPEEGLKFMVYLQKENIIDESGMPKERFSAEFPKEGPSILRIQQVVRGDSAAYFCASKAELNEKLFFGSGTQLSVL.

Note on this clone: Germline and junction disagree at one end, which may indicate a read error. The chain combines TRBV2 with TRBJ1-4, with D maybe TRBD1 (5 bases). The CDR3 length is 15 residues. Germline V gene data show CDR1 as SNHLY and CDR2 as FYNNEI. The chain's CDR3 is CASSEGQATNEKLFF. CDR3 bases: TGTGCCAGCAGCGAAGGACAAGCAACTAATGAAAAACTGTTTTTT.

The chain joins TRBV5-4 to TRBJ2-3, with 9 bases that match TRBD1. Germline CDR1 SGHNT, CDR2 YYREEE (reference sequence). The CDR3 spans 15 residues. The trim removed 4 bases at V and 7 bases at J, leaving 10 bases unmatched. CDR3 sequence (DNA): TGTGCCAGCAGCCTGGGGGGGACAGGGTATAATACGCAGTATTTT. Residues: CASSLGGTGYNTQYF.

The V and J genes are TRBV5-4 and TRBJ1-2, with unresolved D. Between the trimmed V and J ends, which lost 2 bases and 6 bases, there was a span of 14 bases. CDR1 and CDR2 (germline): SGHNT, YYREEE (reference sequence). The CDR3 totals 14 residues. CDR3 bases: TGTGCCAGCAGCTTACGTGGGGAACCCAATGGCTACACCTTC. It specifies CASSLRGEPNGYTF.

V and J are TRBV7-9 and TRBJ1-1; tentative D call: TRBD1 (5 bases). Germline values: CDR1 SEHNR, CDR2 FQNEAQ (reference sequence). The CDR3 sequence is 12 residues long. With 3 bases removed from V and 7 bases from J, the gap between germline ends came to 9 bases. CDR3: CASSLGRNEAFF. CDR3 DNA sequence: TGTGCCAGCAGCTTGGGACGGAATGAAGCTTTCTTT.

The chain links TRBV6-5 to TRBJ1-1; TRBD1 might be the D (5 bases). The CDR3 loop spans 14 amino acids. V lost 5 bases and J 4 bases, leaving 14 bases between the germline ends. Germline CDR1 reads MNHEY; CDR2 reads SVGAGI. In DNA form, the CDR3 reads TGTGCCAGCAGTAGATCAGGGTTCGGCACTGAAGCTTTCTTT. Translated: CASSRSGFGTEAFF.

The CDR3 region has the DNA TGTGCCAGCGGAAGCGACAGGGGGCTGACAGATACGCAGTATTTT. As protein: CASGSDRGLTDTQYF. The chain couples TRBV27 to TRBJ2-3, with TRBD1 matching over 10 bases. This CDR3 region has 15 residues. Per germline, CDR1 MNHEY and CDR2 SMNVEV (reference sequence). V shed 8 bases and J 3 bases; nucleotides not matched to a gene: 8.

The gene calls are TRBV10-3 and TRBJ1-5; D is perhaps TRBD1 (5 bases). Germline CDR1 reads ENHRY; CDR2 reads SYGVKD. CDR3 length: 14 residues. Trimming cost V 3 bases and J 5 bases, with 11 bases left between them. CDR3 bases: TGTGCCATCAGTGATAGTGTAGGGGATCAGCCCCAGCATTTT. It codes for CAISDSVGDQPQHF.